The rows below give T cell receptor beta chains drawn from one sample of a study of shared clonotypes between healthy human individuals. TCRdb's table, derived via immunoSEQ multiplex PCR, lists solely in-frame clones and lacks some. The repertoire has some 2 million clones, about 95% of them found once; the top ten carry 0.9% to 1.3%. Input material: naive CD8+ T cells sorted from blood. The source of these receptors is a man in his late teens or twenties in good health. The conserved cysteine and the conserved F or W are not part of the CDR3 here.

j_gene	v_gene	CDR3aa
TRBJ2-5	TRBV6-5	ASSSGGEGVQETQY
TRBJ1-6	TRBV14	ASSQEATDVSPLH
TRBJ2-5	TRBV7-3	ASSLNGGPQETQY
TRBJ1-1	TRBV9	ASSPAAGGTEAF
TRBJ2-7	TRBV9	ASSVGVGEVYEQY
TRBJ2-7	TRBV11-2	ASSLGGDGGYEQY
TRBJ2-7	TRBV7-9	ASSLKWQDSYEQY
TRBJ2-5	TRBV7-9	ASSFDTTMWETQY
TRBJ2-7	TRBV9	ASSPTSAPYEQY
TRBJ1-4	TRBV7-2	ASSLGGMANEKLF
TRBJ1-2	TRBV25-1	ASSEYNTDYGYT
TRBJ1-2	TRBV2	ASSLGGYRGYT
TRBJ2-7	TRBV10-2	ASSHGTGASEQY
TRBJ2-7	TRBV5-6	ASSLGLTYEQY
TRBJ2-7	TRBV5-1	ASSFPSGAHSYEQY
TRBJ2-5	TRBV28	ASSGVGGEETQY
TRBJ2-1	TRBV7-9	ASSLQAGALEGTNEQF
TRBJ2-7	TRBV4-3	ASSPKGGQSTYEQY
TRBJ2-1	TRBV9	ASSPGRGGLYNEQF
TRBJ2-7	TRBV7-9	ASSPVGSTYEQY
TRBJ1-2	TRBV28	ASSLIGGFSGYT
TRBJ2-1	TRBV27	ASSFGQGGYNEQF
TRBJ2-1	TRBV4-1	ASSQAGGREQF
TRBJ2-1	TRBV6-1	ASSLFVGGNEQF
TRBJ2-7	TRBV7-9	ASSPQGSAYEQY
TRBJ2-3	TRBV27	ASSLLDKGTDTQY
TRBJ2-7	TRBV5-8	ASSLSPGQGAGQY
TRBJ2-1	TRBV29-1	SVEGGSYNEQF
TRBJ2-7	TRBV2	ASSEVAGSLSYEQY